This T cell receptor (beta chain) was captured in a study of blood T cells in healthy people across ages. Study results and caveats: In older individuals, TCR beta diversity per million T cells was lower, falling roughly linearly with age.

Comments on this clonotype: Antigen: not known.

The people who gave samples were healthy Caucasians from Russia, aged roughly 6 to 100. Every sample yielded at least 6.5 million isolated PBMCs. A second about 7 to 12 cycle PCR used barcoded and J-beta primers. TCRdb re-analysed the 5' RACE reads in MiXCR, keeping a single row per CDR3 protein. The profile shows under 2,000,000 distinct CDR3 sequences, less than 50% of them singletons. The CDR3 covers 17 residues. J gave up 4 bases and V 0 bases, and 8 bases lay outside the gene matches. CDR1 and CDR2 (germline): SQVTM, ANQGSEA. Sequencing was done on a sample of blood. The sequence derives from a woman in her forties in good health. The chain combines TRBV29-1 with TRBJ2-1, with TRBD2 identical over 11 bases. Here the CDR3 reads CSVEDLDSGGAYNEQFF. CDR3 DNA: TGCAGCGTTGAAGATCTTGATAGCGGGGGGGCGTACAATGAGCAGTTCTTC.